This T cell receptor beta chain emerged from a study of blood T cell repertoires in COVID-19. Across the whole study: Samples of COVID-19 (acute and convalescent) were obtained from the United States, Italy and Spain.

TCRdb's copy holds only in-frame clones and misses some; the assay was immunoSEQ multiplex PCR. The sample comprises 200,000 to 250,000 clones, about 83% of which are singletons, and about 3.6% rests with the top ten. Participants in the exposed group had met a COVID-19 case in the 2 weeks before joining the study. Per the germline V gene, CDR1 is SGHRS and CDR2 is YFSETQ. V was trimmed by 4 bases and J by 2 bases, leaving 13 bases between them. The CDR3 has 15 residues. Sequencing was carried out using PBMCs or T cells enriched from blood (not recorded which). This TCR derives from a woman aged 40 to 55 who had been exposed to COVID-19. V usage is TRBV5-1 and J usage is TRBJ1-3; TRBD1 is a possible D gene (5 bases). CDR3 sequence: CASSPGTGAGNTIYF. CDR3 in DNA: TGCGCCAGCAGCCCCGGGACGGGAGCTGGAAACACCATATATTTT.